The 12 T cell receptor beta chains below come from one sample, sequenced in a study of metastatic and nonmetastatic thyroid tumors. Every patient was untreated before thyroid surgery. TCRdb re-analyzed the PCR reads through MiXCR. The repertoire holds about 22,000 clones, with under 25% as singletons. The sample consisted of blood. These receptors originate from a male donor with papillary thyroid cancer or a benign thyroid nodule (not recorded which). Some clones in this sample may be carry-over from other donors' samples.

As to this clone: This may stem from a read error, because a much larger clone lies one nucleotide away. The same CDR3 is also encoded by other DNA sequences in this sample. The chain carries TRBV19 and TRBJ2-2; D might be TRBD2 (6 bases). The CDR3 has 15 amino acids. Looked up from germline, CDR1 is LNHDA and CDR2 is SQIVND (reference sequence). In DNA form, the CDR3 reads TGTGCTAGTAGTTCCGGGACTTCGAACACCGGGGAGCTGTTTTTT. Amino acids: CASSSGTSNTGELFF.

In its sample, this clone was seen a few times. The J gene is TRBJ2-2, the V gene TRBV19; the match to TRBD1 covers 9 bases. The CDR3 consists of 14 residues. V was clipped by 3 bases and J by 8 bases; unmatched bases: 4. CDR1 LNHDA and CDR2 SQIVND come from the germline V gene (reference sequence). CDR3 coding DNA: TGTGCCAGTAGTATGGGACAGGGTGCGGGGGAGCTGTTTTTT. It translates to CASSMGQGAGELFF.

This clone was found many times. Here the CDR3 DNA reads TGTGCCAGCAGCTCGACCAGGGGGGCAGGGGACCACTACGAGCAGTACTTC. Translated, it gives CASSSTRGAGDHYEQYF. This chain joins TRBV11-2 and TRBJ2-7, with D possibly TRBD1 on 7 matching bases. Germline CDR1 reads SGHAT; CDR2 reads FQNNGV. Trimming took off 4 bases at V and 3 bases at J, with 22 bases between the two ends. This CDR3 comprises 17 residues.

This clone was counted ten times or more. This chain uses TRBV20-1 with TRBJ2-3; 12 bases match TRBD2. This CDR3 spans 17 amino acids. Trimming at V came to 6 bases and at J to 0 bases, leaving 10 bases not matched to a gene. The germline gives CDR1 DFQATT, CDR2 SNEGSKA (reference sequence). The CDR3 spells CSAGGLAGRSSTDTQYF. The CDR3 coding sequence is TGCAGTGCCGGGGGACTAGCGGGTCGCTCTAGCACAGATACGCAGTATTTT.

This clone appeared a few times. This chain links TRBV6-1 with TRBJ1-5, with 9 bases matching TRBD1. CDR1 and CDR2 (germline): MNHNS, SASEGT. J lost 5 bases, V lost 6 bases, and 8 bases had no gene match. The CDR3 sequence is 15 residues long. CDR3 bases: TGTGCCAGCAGACCGACCGGGACAGGGTATCAGCCCCAGCATTTT. It specifies CASRPTGTGYQPQHF.

The V and J genes are TRBV20-1 and TRBJ2-1; D perhaps matches TRBD2 (7 bases). CDR1 DFQATT and CDR2 SNEGSKA come from the germline V gene (reference sequence). The CDR3 sequence is 11 residues long. V gave up 7 bases and J gave up 6 bases, with 10 bases separating them. CDR3 region: CSGAGANEQFF. Written as DNA, the CDR3 is TGCAGTGGGGCGGGGGCCAATGAGCAGTTCTTC.

This chain joins TRBV6-1 and TRBJ2-1; D assignment may be TRBD1 or TRBD2 (6 bases each). The CDR3 has 15 residues. Germline CDR1 MNHNS, CDR2 SASEGT. V was trimmed by 6 bases and J by 8 bases, leaving 20 bases between them. The CDR3 sequence is CASSDSDSGADEQFF. The CDR3 DNA reads as TGTGCCAGCAGCGATAGCGACTCGGGGGCGGATGAGCAGTTCTTC.

This clone was seen many times. A much larger clone is a single base away; this may be a read error. The chain is built from TRBV24-1 and TRBJ2-1, with unresolved D. The CDR3 sequence is 12 residues long. Germline assignment: CDR1 KGHDR and CDR2 SFDVKD. V lost 5 bases, J lost 6 bases, and 7 bases lay in between. CDR3 residues: CATSGRRNEQFF. For the CDR3, the DNA is TGTGCCACCAGTGGTAGACGCAATGAGCAGTTCTTC.

This clone was detected many times. The gene calls are TRBV20-1 and TRBJ1-2, with 8 bases lining up with TRBD1. The CDR3 runs 13 residues. With V trimmed by 3 bases and J by 4 bases, 4 bases remained unmatched. Germline lookup yields CDR1 DFQATT and CDR2 SNEGSKA (reference sequence). CDR3 protein: CSASDTGGYGYTF. CDR3 nucleotides: TGCAGTGCTAGTGATACAGGGGGCTATGGCTACACCTTC.

Comments on this clone: With a much larger clone just one base away, this may be a read error. Different DNA sequences within this sample yield the same CDR3. V is TRBV3-1 and J is TRBJ2-5; D not resolved. Germline CDR1 LGHDT, CDR2 YNNKEL (reference sequence). V was cut by 0 bases and J by 7 bases, with 18 bases left in between. The CDR3 loop spans 16 amino acids. The CDR3 bases are TGTGCCAGCAGCCAAGATCGGAGCAGGCCTCCTACGACCCAGTACTTC. It encodes CASSQDRSRPPTTQYF.

In its sample, this clone was seen many times. J is TRBJ2-2 and V is TRBV2; D is unresolved. The CDR3 is 12 amino acids. The germline CDR1 and CDR2 sequences are SNHLY and FYNNEI. Trimming shortened V by 9 bases and J by 3 bases, and 8 bases separated the two germline ends. CDR3 nucleotides: TGTGCCAGACAACAGCACACCGGGGAGCTGTTTTTT. Translating gives CARQQHTGELFF. Drawing the rest from reference TRBV2 and TRBJ2-2, the complete variable domain is EPEVTQTPSHQVTQMGQEVILRCVPISNHLYFYWYRQILGQKVEFLVSFYNNEISEKSEIFDDQFSVERPDGSNFTLKIRSTKLEDSAMYFCARQQHTGELFFGEGSRLTVL.

The sample holds many counts of this clone. The rearrangement uses TRBV18 and TRBJ1-3; a weak D match, TRBD1 (5 bases). The CDR3 loop spans 16 amino acids. Germline V lookup: CDR1 KGHSH, CDR2 LQKENI. The V end lost 4 bases, the J end lost 4 bases, and 17 bases lay between the germline ends. As DNA, the CDR3 is TGTGCCAGCTCACGGGGGGGATTCGTTTCCGGAAACACCATATATTTT. Translated: CASSRGGFVSGNTIYF.